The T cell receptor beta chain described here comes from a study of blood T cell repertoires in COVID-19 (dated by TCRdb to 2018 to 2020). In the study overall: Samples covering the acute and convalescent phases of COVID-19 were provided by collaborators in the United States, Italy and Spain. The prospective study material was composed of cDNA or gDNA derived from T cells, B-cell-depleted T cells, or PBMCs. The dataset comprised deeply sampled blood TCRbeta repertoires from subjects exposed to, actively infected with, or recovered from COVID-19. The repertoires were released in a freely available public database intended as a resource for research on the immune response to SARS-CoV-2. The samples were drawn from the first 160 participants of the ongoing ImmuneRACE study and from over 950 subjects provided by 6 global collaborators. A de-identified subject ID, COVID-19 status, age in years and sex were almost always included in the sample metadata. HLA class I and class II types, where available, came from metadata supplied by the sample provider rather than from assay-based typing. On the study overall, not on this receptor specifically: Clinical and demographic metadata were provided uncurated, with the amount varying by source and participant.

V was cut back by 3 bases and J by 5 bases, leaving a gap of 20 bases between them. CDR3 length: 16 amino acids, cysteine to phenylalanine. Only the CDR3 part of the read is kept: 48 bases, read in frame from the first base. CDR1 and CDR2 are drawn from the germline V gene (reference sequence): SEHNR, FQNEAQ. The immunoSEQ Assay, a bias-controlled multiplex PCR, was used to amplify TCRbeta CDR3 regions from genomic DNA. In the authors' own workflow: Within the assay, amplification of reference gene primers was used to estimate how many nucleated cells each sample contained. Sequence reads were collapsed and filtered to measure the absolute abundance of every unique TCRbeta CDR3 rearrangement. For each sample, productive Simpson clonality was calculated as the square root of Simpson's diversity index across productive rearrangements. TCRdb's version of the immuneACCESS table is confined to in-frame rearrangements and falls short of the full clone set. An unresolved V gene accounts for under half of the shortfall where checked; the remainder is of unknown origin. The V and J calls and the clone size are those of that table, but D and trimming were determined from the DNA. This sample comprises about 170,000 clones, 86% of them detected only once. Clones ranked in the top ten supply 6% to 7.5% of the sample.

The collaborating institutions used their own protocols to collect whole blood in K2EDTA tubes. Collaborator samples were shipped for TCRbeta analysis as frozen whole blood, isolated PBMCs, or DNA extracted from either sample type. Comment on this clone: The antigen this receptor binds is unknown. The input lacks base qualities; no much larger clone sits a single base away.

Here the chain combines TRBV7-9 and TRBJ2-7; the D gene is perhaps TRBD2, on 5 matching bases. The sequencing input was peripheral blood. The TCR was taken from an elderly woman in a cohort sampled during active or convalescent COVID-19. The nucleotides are TGTGCCAGCAGCTTGAAATCGCTGGTAGGACTTCACGAGCAGTACTTC. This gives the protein CASSLKSLVGLHEQYF.